This T cell receptor beta chain was found in a study of siplizumab effects on memory and regulatory T cells. Only in-frame clones appear in the TCRdb table, and some are missing; sequencing was by immunoSEQ multiplex PCR. The repertoire includes 95,000 to 130,000 clones, approximately 94% of them detected once, and 1.5% to 2% sits in the top ten. Germline V gene sequence: CDR1 SGHRS, CDR2 YFSETQ. This CDR3 is 14 amino acids long. V lost 0 bases, J lost 4 bases, and 9 bases lay in between. Study-level results: Most proliferating CD4+ or CD8+ clones, roughly 80-95%, had no naive or memory assignment. Confirmation was lacking for the suppressive function of proliferating Tregs derived from siplizumab cultures. Contribution to the alloresponse seemed major for naive T cells, which also seemed more diverse than memory cells.

Concerning this clone: Its target is unknown.

The material sequenced was non-Treg CD4+ T cells sorted from blood. The rearrangement uses TRBV5-1 and TRBJ2-3; tentative D call: TRBD2 (5 bases). This TCR derives from a human donor in good health. The DNA of the CDR3 is TGCGCCAGCAGCTTGGGACTAACAGCAGATACGCAGTATTTT. It yields the protein CASSLGLTADTQYF.